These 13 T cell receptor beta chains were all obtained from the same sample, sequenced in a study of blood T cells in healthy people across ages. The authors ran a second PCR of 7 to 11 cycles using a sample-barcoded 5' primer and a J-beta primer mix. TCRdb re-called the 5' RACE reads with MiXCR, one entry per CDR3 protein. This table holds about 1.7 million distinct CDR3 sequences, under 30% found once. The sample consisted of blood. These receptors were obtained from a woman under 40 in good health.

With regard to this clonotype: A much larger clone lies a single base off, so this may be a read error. CDR3 DNA: TGTGCCAGCAGCTTAGAGTTTCAGTTCAGCTCTGGGGCCAACGTCCGGACTTTC. It encodes CASSLEFQFSSGANVRTF. This sequence joins TRBV7-2 and TRBJ2-6; possibly TRBD1 for D (5 bases). The CDR3 extends over 18 amino acids. Germline lookup yields CDR1 SGHTA and CDR2 FQGNSA.

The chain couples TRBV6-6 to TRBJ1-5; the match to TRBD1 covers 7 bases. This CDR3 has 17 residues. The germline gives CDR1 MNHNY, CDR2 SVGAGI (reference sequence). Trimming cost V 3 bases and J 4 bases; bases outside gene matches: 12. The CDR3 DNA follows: TGTGCCAGCAGTTATTCACCCGTCGGGACAGAGAATCAGCCCCAGCATTTT. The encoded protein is CASSYSPVGTENQPQHF.

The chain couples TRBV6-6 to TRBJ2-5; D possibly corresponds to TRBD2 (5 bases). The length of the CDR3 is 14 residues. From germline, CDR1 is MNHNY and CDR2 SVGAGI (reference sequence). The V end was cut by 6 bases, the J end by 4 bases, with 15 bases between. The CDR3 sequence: CASRKTSSGETQYF. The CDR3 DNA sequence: TGTGCCAGCAGGAAAACTAGTTCTGGAGAGACCCAGTACTTC.

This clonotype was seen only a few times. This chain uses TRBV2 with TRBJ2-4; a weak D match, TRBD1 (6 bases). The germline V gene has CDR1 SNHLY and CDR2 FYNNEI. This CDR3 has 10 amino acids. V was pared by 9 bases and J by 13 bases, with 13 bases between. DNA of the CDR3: TGTGCCAGTGAGAAGGGGGAGCAGTACTTC. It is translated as CASEKGEQYF.

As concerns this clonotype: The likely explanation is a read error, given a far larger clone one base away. The DNA for the CDR3 is TGTGCCAACAGTCGAGGTCTAGGAGAGACCCAGTACTTC. Residues: CANSRGLGETQYF. V gene TRBV6-4 combines with J gene TRBJ2-5; D ambiguous. The CDR3 is 13 amino acids. Per the germline V gene, CDR1 is MRHNA and CDR2 is SNTAGT.

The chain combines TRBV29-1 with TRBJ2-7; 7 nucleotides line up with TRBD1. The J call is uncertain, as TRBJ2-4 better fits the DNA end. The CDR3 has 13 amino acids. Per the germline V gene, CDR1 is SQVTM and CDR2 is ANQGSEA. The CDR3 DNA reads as TGCAGCGTAAACCGGGACAGTACGGACATTCAGTACTTC. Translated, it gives CSVNRDSTDIQYF.

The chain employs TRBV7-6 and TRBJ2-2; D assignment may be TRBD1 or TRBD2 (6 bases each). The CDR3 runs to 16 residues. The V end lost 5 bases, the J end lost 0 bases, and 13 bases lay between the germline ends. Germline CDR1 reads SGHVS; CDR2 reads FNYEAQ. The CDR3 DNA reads TGTGCCAGCAGCGGGGCGGGACACTCGAACACCGGGGAGCTGTTTTTT. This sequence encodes CASSGAGHSNTGELFF.

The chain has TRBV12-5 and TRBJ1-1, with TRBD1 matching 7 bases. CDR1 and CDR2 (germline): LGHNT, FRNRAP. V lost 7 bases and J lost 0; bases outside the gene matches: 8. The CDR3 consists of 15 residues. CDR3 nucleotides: TGTGCTAGTGCCAGGGGGGCGGGCATGAACACTGAAGCTTTCTTT. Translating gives CASARGAGMNTEAFF.

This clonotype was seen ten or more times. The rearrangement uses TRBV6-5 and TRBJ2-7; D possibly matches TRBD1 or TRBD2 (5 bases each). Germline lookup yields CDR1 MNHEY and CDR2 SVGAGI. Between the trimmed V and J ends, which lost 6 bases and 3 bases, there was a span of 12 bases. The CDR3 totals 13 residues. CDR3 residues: CASRRDGYYEQYF. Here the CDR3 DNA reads TGTGCCAGCAGGAGGGACGGGTACTACGAGCAGTACTTC.

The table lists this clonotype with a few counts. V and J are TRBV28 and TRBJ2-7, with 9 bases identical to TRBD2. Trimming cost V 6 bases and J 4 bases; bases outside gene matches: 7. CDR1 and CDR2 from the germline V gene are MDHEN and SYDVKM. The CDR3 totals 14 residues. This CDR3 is CASRLGLALYEQYF. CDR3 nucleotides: TGTGCCAGCAGACTGGGACTAGCACTTTACGAGCAGTACTTC.

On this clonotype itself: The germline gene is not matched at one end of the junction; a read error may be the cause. The CDR3 sequence: CVSGPGTGTYEQYF. As DNA, the CDR3 is TGTGTTAGTGGCCCGGGGACAGGGACCTACGAGCAGTACTTC. This sequence joins TRBV12-5 and TRBJ2-1; TRBD1 matches 9 bases. The J call may not be correct, given that the DNA end is closer to TRBJ2-7. In germline, CDR1 is LGHNT, CDR2 FRNRAP. This CDR3 comprises 14 residues.

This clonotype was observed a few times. CDR3 amino acids: CASSLQGGNAEAFF. CDR3 nucleotide sequence: TGTGCCAGCAGCCTACAGGGTGGGAATGCTGAAGCTTTCTTT. The chain links TRBV6-6 to TRBJ1-1, with a tentative D call TRBD1 (6 bases). Trimming took off 6 bases at V and 6 bases at J, with 17 bases between the two ends. CDR3 length: 14 amino acids. CDR1 is MNHNY and CDR2 is SVGAGI in the germline V gene (reference sequence).

The CDR3 sequence is CASSLGQTNANTQYF. Written as DNA, the CDR3 is TGTGCCAGCAGCTTGGGTCAGACAAACGCAAATACGCAGTATTTT. The rearrangement uses TRBV5-6 and TRBJ2-3; D gene unclear. Looked up from germline, CDR1 is SGHDT and CDR2 is YYEEEE. CDR3 length equals 15 residues. V shed 0 bases and J shed 7 bases, with 15 bases lying between them.